The TCR beta chain under discussion was sequenced for a study of CD8+CD57+ T cells in acquired aplastic anemia (dated by TCRdb to 2016 to 2019). About the investigation overall: Extracted DNA from sorted CD4+ and CD8+ cells averaged approximately 3.4 ug, ranging from roughly 0.19 to 27.4 ug. An average of roughly 10 million reads for CD4+ cells and 11 million or so reads for CD8+ cells was obtained from healthy donor samples. The paper's findings and limits, for the study overall: No significant difference in CD8+ Simpson's diversity was found between patients and healthy controls (P=0.060). Around 28 CD8+ CDR3 sequences were found to be shared between patients and controls, but these sequences appeared to be highly expressed in patients and within the immunodominant clones of the patients.

TCR beta VDJ combination and CDR3 sequence profiling used genomic DNA as the template. An Illumina HiSeq 2000 was used for TCR repertoire sequencing. Processing in the source paper ran as follows. Repertoire assessment relied on Simpson's diversity index, CDR3 size and DJ length profiles, and TRBV/TRBJ rearrangement plots. Whichever DNA sequence was most abundant in the deep sequencing data was defined as the immunodominant clone. CDR3 amino acid sequences were checked for sharing between subjects and were compared against published repertoires and the VDJdb database. TCRdb trimmed public reads at Q25 via fastp, called clones via MiXCR and kept in-frame beta chains. Each CDR3 protein gets just one entry, which takes the most common genes and DNA from the rows behind it. TCRdb's processing, not the authors', yielded these V and J calls. The sample profile shows more than 150,000 distinct CDR3 sequences; less than 55% of them were found once. The ten most abundant clones make up about 2.9% of the sample.

Spanning cysteine to phenylalanine, the CDR3 consists of 14 amino acids. The DNA shown is the 42-base CDR3, in frame from base 1. V lost 5 bases and J lost 2 bases; the stretch between them is 13 bases long. The germline V gene gives CDR1 as MGHRA and CDR2 as YSYEKL. In regard to this clonotype: Which antigen it targets is not known. The input lacks base qualities; no much larger clone sits a single base away.

TCR repertoires of sorted CD4+ and CD8+ blood T cells from severe aplastic anemia patients and healthy subjects were deep-sequenced in the study. Ficoll-Paque density gradient centrifugation was used to isolate peripheral blood mononuclear cells. Before DNA extraction, CD4+ and CD8+ T cells were sorted by FACS or by magnetic beads. The origin of this receptor is a human donor in good health. This chain joins TRBV4-1 to TRBJ2-7; the D gene is possibly TRBD2, with 5 bases matching. Sequenced input: sorted CD4+, CD8+, or CD8+CD57+ T cells (not recorded which) from PBMCs. The DNA sequence follows: TGCGCCAGCAGCTTAGTCGGAGGCCCCTACGAGCAGTACTTC. Its translation is CASSLVGGPYEQYF.